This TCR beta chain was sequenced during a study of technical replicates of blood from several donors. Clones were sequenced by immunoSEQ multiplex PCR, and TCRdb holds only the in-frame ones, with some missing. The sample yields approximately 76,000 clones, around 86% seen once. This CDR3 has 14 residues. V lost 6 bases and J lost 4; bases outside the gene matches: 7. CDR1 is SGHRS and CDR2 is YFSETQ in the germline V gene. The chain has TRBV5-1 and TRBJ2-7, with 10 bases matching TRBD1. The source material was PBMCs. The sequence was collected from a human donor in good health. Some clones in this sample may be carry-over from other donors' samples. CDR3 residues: CASNDRDRGYEQYF. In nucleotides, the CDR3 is TGCGCCAGCAACGACCGGGACAGGGGTTACGAGCAGTACTTC.